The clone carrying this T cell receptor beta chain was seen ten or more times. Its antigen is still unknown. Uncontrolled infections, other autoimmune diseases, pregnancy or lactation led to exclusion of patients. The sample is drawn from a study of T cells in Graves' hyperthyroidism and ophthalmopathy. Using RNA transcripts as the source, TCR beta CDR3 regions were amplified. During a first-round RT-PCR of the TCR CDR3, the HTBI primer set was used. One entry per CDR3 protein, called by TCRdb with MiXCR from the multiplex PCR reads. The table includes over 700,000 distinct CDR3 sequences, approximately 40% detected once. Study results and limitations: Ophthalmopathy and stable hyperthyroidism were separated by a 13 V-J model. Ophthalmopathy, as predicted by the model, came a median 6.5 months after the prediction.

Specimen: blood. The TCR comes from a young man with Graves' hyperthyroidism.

The chain's CDR3 is CASSRDLSGNTIYF. The DNA for the CDR3 is TGTGCCAGCAGTCGGGACCTCTCTGGAAACACCATATATTTT. The V gene is TRBV7-6, the J gene TRBJ1-3; perhaps TRBD1 as D (5 bases). Germline CDR1 and CDR2: SGHVS and FNYEAQ. Trimming removed 6 bases from V and 0 bases from J, with 9 bases in between. This CDR3 comprises 14 residues. Looking up the rest from reference TRBV7-6 and TRBJ1-3 gives the full variable domain: GAGVSQSPRYKVTKRGQDVALRCDPISGHVSLYWYRQALGQGPEFLTYFNYEAQQDKSGLPNDRFSAERPEGSISTLTIQRTEQRDSAMYRCASSRDLSGNTIYFGEGSWLTVV.